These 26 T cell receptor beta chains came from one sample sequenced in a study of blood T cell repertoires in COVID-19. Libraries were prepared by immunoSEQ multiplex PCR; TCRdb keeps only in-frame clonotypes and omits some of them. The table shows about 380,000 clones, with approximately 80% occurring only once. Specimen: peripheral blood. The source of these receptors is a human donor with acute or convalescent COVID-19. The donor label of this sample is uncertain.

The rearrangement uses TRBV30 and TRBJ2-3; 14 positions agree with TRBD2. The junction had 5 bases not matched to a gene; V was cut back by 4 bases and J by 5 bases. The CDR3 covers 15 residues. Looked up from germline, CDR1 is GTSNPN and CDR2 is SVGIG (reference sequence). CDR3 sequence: CAWTGLAGVGDTQYF. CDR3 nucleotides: TGTGCCTGGACGGGACTAGCGGGGGTGGGAGATACGCAGTATTTT.

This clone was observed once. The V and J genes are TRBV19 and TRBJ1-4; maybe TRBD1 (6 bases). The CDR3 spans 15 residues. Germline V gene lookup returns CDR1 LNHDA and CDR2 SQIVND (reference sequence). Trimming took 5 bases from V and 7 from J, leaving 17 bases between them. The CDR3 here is CASSSQSTGGEKLFF. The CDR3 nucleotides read TGTGCCAGTAGTTCCCAATCGACAGGCGGTGAAAAACTGTTTTTT.

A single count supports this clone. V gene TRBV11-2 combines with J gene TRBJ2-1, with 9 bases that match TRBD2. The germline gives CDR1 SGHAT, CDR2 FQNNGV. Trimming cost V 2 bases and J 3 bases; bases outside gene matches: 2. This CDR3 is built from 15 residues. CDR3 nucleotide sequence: TGTGCCAGCAGCTTAATTAGCGGGAGCTACAATGAGCAGTTCTTC. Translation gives CASSLISGSYNEQFF.

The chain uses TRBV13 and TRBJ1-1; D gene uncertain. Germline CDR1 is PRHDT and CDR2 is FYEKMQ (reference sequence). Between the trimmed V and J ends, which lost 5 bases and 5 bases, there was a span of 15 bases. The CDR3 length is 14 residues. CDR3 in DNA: TGTGCCAGCAGCCTTAACTCACGGGGAACTGAAGCTTTCTTT. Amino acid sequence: CASSLNSRGTEAFF.

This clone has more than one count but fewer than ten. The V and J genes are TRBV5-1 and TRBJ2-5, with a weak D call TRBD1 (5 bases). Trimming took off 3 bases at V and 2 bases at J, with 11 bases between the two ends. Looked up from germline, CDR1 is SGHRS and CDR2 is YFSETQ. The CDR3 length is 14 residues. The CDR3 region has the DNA TGCGCCAGCAGCTCTGGACACAATCAAGAGACCCAGTACTTC. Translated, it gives CASSSGHNQETQYF.

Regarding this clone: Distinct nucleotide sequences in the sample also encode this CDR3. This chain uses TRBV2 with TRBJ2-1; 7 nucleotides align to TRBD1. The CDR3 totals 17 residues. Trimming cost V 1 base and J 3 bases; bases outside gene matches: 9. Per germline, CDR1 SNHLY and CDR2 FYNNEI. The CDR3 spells CASSEVGGDSFYNEQFF. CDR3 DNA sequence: TGTGCCAGCAGTGAAGTGGGTGGGGACAGTTTCTACAATGAGCAGTTCTTC.

The CDR3 nucleotides are TGTGCCAGCAGCTTAGTAGGGGTAAGTAGCGGGTCTAGCACAGATACGCAGTATTTT. The encoded protein is CASSLVGVSSGSSTDTQYF. V usage is TRBV7-9 and J usage is TRBJ2-3; 7 nucleotides match TRBD2. Germline lookup yields CDR1 SEHNR and CDR2 FQNEAQ (reference sequence). The CDR3 covers 19 residues. Losses at the gene ends were 1 base for V and 0 bases for J; bases not matched to a gene: 13.

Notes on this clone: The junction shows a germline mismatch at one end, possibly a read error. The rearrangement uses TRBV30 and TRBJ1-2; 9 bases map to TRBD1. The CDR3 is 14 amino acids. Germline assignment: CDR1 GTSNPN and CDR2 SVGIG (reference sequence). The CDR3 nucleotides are TGTGCCTGGAGTCCCGGACAGGGGAGAAGCCTGGCCCGCTTC. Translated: CAWSPGQGRSLARF.

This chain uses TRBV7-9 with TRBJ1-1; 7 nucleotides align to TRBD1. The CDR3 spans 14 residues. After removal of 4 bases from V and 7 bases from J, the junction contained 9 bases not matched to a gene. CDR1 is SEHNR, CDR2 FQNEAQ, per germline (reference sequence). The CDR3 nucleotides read TGTGCCAGCAGCTGGATTTTCGGGACAGATGAAGCTTTCTTT. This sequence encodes CASSWIFGTDEAFF.

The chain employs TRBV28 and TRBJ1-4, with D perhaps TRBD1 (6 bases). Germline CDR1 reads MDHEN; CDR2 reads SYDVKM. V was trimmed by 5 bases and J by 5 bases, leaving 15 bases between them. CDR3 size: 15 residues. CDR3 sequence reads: CASSTPGEGNEKLFF. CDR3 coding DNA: TGTGCCAGCAGTACACCAGGGGAGGGGAATGAAAAACTGTTTTTT. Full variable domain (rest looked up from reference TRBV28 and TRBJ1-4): DVKVTQSSRYLVKRTGEKVFLECVQDMDHENMFWYRQDPGLGLRLIYFSYDVKMKEKGDIPEGYSVSREKKERFSLILESASTNQTSMYLCASSTPGEGNEKLFFGSGTQLSVL.

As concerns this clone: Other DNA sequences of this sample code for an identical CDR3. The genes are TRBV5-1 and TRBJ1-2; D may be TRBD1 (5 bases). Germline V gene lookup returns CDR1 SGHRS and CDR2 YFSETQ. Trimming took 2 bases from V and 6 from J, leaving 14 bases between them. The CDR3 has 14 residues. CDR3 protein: CASSLGDRENGYTF. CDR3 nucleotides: TGCGCCAGCAGCTTAGGGGATCGTGAGAATGGCTACACCTTC.

The CDR3 reads CASSQLGQNTDTQYF. DNA for the CDR3: TGCGCCAGCAGCCAACTTGGACAGAACACAGATACGCAGTATTTT. This rearrangement joins TRBV4-1 to TRBJ2-3, with D possibly being TRBD1 (6 bases). V lost 2 bases and J 2 bases, leaving 11 bases between the germline ends. Germline loops: CDR1 MGHRA, CDR2 YSYEKL. The CDR3 has 15 residues.

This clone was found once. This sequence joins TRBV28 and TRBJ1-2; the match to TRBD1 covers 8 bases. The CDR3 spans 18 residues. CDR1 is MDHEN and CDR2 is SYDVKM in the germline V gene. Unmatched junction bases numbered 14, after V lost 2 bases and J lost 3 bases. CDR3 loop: CASSLNLPDRVMHYGYTF. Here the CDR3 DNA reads TGTGCCAGCAGTTTAAACCTACCGGACAGGGTAATGCACTATGGCTACACCTTC.

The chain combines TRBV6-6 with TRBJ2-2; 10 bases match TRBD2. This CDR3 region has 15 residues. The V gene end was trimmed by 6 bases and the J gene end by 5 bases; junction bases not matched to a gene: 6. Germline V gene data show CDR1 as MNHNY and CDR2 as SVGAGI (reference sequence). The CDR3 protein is CASRTLAGDTGELFF. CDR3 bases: TGTGCCAGCAGAACCCTAGCGGGAGATACCGGGGAGCTGTTTTTT.

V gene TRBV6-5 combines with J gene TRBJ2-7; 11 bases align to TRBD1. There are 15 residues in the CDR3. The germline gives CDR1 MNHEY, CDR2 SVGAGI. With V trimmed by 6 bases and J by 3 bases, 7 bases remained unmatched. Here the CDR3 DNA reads TGTGCCAGCAGCCTAAGAGGGACAGGGGGCTACGAGCAGTACTTC. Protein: CASSLRGTGGYEQYF.

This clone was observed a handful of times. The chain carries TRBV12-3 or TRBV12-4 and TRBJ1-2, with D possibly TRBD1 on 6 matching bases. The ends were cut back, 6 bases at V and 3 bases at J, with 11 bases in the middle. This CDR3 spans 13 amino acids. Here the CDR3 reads CASSQGIYYGYTF. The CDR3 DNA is TGTGCCAGCAGCCAGGGGATTTACTATGGCTACACCTTC.

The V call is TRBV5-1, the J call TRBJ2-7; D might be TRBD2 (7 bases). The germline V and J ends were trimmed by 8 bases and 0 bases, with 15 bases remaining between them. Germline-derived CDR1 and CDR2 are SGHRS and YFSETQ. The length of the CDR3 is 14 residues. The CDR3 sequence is CASRGGVLSYEQYF. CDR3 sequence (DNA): TGCGCCAGTAGAGGGGGGGTCCTCTCCTACGAGCAGTACTTC.

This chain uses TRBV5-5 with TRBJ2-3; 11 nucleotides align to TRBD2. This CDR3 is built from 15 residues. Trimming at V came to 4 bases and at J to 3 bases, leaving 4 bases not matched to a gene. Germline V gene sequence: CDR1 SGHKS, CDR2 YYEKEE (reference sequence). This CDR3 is CASSLWTSGTDTQYF. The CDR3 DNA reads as TGTGCCAGCAGCCTATGGACTAGCGGGACAGATACGCAGTATTTT.

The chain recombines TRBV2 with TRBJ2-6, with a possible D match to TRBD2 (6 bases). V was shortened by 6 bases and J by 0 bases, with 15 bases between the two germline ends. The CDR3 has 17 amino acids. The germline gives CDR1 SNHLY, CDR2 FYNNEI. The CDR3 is CASSARGGYSGANVLTF. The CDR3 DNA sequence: TGTGCCAGCAGCGCCCGTGGGGGGTACTCTGGGGCCAACGTCCTGACTTTC.

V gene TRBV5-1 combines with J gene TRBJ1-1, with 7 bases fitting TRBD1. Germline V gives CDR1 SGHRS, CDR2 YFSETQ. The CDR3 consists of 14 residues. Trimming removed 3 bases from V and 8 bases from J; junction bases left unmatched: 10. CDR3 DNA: TGCGCCAGCAGCTCTACAGGGGCCCAACGGGAAGCTTTCTTT. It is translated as CASSSTGAQREAFF.

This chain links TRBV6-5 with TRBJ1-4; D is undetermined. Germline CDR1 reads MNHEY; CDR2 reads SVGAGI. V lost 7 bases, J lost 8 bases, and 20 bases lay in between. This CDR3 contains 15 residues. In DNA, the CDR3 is TGTGCCAGCAATGGAGGCGGGCTGATGCGGGAAAAACTGTTTTTT. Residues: CASNGGGLMREKLFF.

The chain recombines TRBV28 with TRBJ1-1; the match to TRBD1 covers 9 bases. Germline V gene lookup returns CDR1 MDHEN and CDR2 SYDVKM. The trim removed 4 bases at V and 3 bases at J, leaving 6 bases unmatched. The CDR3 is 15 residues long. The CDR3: CASSSLTGGYTEAFF. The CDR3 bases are TGTGCCAGCAGTTCATTGACAGGGGGGTACACTGAAGCTTTCTTT.

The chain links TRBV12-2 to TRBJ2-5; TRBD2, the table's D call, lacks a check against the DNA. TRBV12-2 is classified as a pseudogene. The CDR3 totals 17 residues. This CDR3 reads CASRLAGGLAGRETQYF. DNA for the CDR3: TGTGCAAGTCGCTTAGCTGGGGGACTAGCAGGCAGAGAGACCCAGTACTTC.

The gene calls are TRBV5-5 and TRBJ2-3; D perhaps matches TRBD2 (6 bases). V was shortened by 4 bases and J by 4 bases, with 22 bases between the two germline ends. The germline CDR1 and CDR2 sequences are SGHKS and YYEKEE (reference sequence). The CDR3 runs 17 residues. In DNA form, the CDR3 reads TGTGCCAGCAGCCTGCGCAGTCGGGGGATGAGGGCAGATACGCAGTATTTT. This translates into CASSLRSRGMRADTQYF.

This chain's CDR3 is CASSQRTGFYEQYF. In nucleotides, the CDR3 is TGTGCCAGCTCACAACGGACAGGGTTCTACGAGCAGTACTTC. The chain employs TRBV18 and TRBJ2-7; 8 nucleotides agree with TRBD1. The CDR3 extends over 14 amino acids. With 4 bases clipped from V and 3 bases from J, the junction kept 5 bases outside the gene matches. Germline CDR1 reads KGHSH; CDR2 reads LQKENI.

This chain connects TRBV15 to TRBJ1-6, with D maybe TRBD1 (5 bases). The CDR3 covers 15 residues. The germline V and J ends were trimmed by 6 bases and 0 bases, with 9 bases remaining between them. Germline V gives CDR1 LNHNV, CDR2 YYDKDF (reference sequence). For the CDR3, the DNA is TGTGCCACCAGGCAGGGTGGCTCCTATAATTCACCCCTCCACTTT. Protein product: CATRQGGSYNSPLHF.